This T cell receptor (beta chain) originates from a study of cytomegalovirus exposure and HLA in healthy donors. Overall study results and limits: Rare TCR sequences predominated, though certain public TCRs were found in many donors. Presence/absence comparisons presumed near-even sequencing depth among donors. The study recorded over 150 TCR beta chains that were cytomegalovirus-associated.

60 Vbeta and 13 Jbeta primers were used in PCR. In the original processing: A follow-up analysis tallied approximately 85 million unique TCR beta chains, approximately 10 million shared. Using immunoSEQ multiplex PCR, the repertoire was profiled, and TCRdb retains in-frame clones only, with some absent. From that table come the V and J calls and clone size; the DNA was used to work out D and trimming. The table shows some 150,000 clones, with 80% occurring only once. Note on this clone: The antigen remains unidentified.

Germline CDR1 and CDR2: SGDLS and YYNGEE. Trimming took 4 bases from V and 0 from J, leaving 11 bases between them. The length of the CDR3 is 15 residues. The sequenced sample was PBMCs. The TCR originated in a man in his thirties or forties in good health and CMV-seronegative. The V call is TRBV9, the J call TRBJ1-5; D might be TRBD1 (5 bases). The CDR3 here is CASSLGAGSNQPQHF. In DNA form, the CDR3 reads TGTGCCAGCAGCTTAGGGGCGGGTAGCAATCAGCCCCAGCATTTT.